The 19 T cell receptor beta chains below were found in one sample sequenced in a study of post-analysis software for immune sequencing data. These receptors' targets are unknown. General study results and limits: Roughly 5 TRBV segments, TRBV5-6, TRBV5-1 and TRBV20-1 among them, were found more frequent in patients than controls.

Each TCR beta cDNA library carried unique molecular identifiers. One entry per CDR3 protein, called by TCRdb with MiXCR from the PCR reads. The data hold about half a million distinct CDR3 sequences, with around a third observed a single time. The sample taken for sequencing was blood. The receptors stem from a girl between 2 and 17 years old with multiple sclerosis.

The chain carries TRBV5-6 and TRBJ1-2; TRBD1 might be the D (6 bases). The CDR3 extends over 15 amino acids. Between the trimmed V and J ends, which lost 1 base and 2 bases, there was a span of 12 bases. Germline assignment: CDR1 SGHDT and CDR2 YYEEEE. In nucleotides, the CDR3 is TGTGCCAGCAGCTTGACAGGGAGAGACAACTATGGCTACACCTTC. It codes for CASSLTGRDNYGYTF.

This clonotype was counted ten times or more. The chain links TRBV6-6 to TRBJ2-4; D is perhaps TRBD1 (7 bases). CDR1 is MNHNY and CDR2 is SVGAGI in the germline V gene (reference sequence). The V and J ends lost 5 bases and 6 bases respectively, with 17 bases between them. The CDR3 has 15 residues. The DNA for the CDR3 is TGTGCCAGCAGTCCCGGCCAGGGGGGAAGAAACATTCAGTACTTC. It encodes CASSPGQGGRNIQYF.

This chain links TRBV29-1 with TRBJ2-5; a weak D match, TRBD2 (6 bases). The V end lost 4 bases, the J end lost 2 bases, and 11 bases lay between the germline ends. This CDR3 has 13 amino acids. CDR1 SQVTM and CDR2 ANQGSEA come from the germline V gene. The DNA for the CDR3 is TGCAGCGTTGGCAGGAGGGGACAAGAGACCCAGTACTTC. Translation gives CSVGRRGQETQYF.

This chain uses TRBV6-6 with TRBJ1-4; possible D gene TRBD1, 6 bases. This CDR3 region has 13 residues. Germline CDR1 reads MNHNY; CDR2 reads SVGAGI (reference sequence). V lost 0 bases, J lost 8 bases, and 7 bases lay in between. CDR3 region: CASSYSRGEKLFF. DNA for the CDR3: TGTGCCAGCAGTTACTCGAGGGGGGAAAAACTGTTTTTT.

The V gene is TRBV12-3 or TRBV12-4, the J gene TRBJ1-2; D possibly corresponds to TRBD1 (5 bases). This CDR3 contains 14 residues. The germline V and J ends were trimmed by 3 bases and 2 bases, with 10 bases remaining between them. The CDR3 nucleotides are TGTGCCAGCAGTTTCCAGGGAAGAAACTATGGCTACACCTTC. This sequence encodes CASSFQGRNYGYTF.

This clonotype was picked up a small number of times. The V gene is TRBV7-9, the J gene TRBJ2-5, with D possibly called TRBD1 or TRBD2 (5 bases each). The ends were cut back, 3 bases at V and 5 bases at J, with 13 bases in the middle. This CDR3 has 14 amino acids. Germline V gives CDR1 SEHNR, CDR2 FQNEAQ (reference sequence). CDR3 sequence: CASSLGDYGETQYF. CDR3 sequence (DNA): TGTGCCAGCAGCTTGGGGGATTACGGGGAGACCCAGTACTTC.

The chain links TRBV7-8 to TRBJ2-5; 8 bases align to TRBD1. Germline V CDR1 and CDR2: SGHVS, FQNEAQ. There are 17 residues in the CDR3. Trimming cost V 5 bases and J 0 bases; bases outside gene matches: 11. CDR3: CASSKLDLTGDQETQYF. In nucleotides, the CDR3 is TGTGCCAGCAGCAAGTTGGACCTGACAGGGGACCAAGAGACCCAGTACTTC.

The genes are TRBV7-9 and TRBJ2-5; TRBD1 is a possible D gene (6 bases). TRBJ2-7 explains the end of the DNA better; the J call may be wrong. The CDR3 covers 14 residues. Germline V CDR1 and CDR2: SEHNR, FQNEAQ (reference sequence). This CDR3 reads CASSSRTEDYEQYF. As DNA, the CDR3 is TGTGCCAGCAGCTCACGGACAGAAGACTACGAGCAGTACTTC.

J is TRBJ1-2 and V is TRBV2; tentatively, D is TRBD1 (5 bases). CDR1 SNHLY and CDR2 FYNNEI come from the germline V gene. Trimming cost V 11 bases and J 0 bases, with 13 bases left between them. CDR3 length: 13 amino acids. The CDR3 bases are TGTGCCCCTAGGGGATCTCCTAACTATGGCTACACCTTC. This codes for CAPRGSPNYGYTF.

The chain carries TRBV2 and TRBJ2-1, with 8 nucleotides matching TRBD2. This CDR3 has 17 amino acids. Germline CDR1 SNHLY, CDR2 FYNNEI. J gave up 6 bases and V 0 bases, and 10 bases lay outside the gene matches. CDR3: CASSEALPGGPINEQFF. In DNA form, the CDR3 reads TGTGCCAGCAGTGAAGCACTCCCGGGGGGGCCTATCAATGAGCAGTTCTTC.

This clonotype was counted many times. CDR3 nucleotides: TGTGCCAGCAGTTTCAGTAGCGGCGCAGATACGCAGTATTTT. It is translated as CASSFSSGADTQYF. This rearrangement joins TRBV12-3 or TRBV12-4 to TRBJ2-3, with D maybe TRBD2 (6 bases). The V gene lost 3 bases and the J gene lost 4 bases, with 11 bases spanning the gap. The CDR3 length is 14 residues.

CDR3 in amino acids: CSSSGTSRGTQYF. CDR3 DNA: TGCAGCAGTTCCGGGACTAGCCGGGGTACGCAGTATTTT. The V gene is TRBV29-1, the J gene TRBJ2-3, with 9 positions matching TRBD2. The ends lost 8 bases at V and 8 bases at J; junction bases unmatched: 11. The germline V gene encodes CDR1 SQVTM and CDR2 ANQGSEA. CDR3 size: 13 residues.

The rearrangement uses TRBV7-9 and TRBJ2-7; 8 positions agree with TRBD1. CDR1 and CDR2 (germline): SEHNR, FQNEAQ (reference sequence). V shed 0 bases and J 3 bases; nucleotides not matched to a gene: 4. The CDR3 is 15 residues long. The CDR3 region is CASSLAIGTGYEQYF. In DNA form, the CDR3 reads TGTGCCAGCAGCTTAGCCATCGGGACAGGCTACGAGCAGTACTTC.

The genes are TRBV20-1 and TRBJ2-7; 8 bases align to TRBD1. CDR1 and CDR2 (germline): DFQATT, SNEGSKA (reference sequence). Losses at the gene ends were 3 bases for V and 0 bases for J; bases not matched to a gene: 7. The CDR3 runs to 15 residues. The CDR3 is CSASPGQAYSYEQYF. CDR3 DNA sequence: TGCAGTGCTAGCCCGGGACAGGCCTACTCCTACGAGCAGTACTTC.

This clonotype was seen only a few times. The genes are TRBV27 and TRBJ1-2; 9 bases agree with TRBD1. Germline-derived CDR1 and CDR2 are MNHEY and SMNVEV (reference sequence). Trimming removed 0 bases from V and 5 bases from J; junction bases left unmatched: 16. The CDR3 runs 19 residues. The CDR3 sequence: CASSLSPPGTGLFSYGYTF. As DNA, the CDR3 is TGTGCCAGCAGTTTATCCCCTCCCGGGACAGGGCTCTTCTCTTATGGCTACACCTTC.

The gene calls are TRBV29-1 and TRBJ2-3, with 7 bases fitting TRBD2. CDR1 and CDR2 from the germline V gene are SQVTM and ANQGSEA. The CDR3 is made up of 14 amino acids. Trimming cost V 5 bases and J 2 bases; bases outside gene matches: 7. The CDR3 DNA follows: TGCAGCGTTAGGCCGGGACTACACACAGATACGCAGTATTTT. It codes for CSVRPGLHTDTQYF.

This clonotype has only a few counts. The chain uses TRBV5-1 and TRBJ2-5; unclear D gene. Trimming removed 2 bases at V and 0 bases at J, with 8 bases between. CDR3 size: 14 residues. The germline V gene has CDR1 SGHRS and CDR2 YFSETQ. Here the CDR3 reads CASSFGLNQETQYF. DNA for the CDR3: TGCGCCAGCAGCTTCGGGCTTAACCAAGAGACCCAGTACTTC.

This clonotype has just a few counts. Here the CDR3 reads CASSMDRAGKLFF. CDR3 DNA: TGTGCCAGCTCCATGGACAGGGCAGGAAAACTGTTTTTT. The genes are TRBV18 and TRBJ1-4; TRBD1 matches 8 bases. This CDR3 spans 13 amino acids. CDR1 is KGHSH, CDR2 LQKENI, per germline. The ends lost 6 bases at V and 10 bases at J; junction bases unmatched: 7.

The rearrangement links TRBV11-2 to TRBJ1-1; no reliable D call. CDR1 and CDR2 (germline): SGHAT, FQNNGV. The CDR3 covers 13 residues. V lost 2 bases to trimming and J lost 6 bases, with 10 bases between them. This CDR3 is CASSLNEAAEAFF. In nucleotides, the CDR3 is TGTGCCAGCAGCTTAAATGAGGCGGCTGAAGCTTTCTTT.